This T cell receptor (beta chain) appears in the sequencing data of a study of monozygotic twins with cystic fibrosis. Whole-study context: Library input was 3 to 3.5 micrograms of fragmented DNA, with approximately 14 PCR cycles.

CDR1 and CDR2 from the germline V gene are SGHKS and YYEKEE (reference sequence). Trimming shortened V by 1 base and J by 3 bases, and 19 bases separated the two germline ends. The CDR3 is 17 residues long. As to this clone: What it binds is unknown.

Data came from immunoSEQ multiplex PCR; TCRdb stores just in-frame clones and leaves some out. The table includes approximately 34,000 clones, 90% to 98% detected once. Findings of the study overall: Unrelated CF individuals shared fewer identical clonotypes than monozygotic CF twins. Shared CDR3 numbers were not associated with age, concordance or severity.

The clonotype originates from a girl aged 2-10 years with cystic fibrosis. The J gene is TRBJ1-1, the V gene TRBV5-5; D is unclear. The sequenced material came from blood. CDR3 DNA: TGTGCCAGCAGCTTGAGATTTTGGGGAAATCAGGACACTGAAGCTTTCTTT. Its translation is CASSLRFWGNQDTEAFF.